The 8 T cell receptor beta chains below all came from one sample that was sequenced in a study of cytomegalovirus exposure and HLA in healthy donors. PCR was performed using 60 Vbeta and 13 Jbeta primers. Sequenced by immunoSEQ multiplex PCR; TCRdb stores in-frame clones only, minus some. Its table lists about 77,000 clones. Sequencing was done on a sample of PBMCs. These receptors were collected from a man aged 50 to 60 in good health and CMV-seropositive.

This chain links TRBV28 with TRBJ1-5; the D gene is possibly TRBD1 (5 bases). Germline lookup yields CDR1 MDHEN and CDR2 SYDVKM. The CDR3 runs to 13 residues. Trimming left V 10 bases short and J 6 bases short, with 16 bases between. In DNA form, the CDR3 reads TGTGCCACCCATCGGGGGGAAAGTCAGCCCCAGCATTTT. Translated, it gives CATHRGESQPQHF.

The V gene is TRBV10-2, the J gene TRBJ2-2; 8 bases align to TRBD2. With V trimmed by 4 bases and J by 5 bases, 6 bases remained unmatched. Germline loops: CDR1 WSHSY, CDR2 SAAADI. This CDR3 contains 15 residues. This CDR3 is CASSGREGRTGELFF. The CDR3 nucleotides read TGCGCCAGCAGTGGACGGGAGGGCCGGACCGGGGAGCTGTTTTTT.

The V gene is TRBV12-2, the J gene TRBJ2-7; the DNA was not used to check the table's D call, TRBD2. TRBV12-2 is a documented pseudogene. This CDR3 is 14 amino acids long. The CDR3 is CASRWDSSSYEQYV. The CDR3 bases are TGTGCAAGTCGCTGGGACTCAAGCTCCTACGAGCAGTACGTC.

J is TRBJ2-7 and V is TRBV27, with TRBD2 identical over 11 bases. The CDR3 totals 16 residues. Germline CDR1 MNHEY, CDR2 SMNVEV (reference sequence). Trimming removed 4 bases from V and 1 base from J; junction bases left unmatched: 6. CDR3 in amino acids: CASSSLGLADSYEQYF. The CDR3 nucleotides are TGTGCCAGCAGTTCCCTGGGACTAGCGGATTCCTACGAGCAGTACTTC.

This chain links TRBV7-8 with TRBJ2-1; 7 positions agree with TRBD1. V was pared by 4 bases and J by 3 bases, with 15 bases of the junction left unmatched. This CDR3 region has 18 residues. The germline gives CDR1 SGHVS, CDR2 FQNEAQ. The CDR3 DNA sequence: TGTGCCAGCAGCTCCAACATCGCCGGGACAGCTATCTACAATGAGCAGTTCTTC. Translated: CASSSNIAGTAIYNEQFF.

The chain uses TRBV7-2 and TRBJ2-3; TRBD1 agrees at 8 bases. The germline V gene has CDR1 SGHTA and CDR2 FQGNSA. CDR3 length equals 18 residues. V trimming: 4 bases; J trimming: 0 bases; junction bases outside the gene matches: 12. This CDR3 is CASSSPDRGRRSTDTQYF. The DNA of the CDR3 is TGTGCCAGCAGCTCACCCGACAGGGGAAGGCGGAGCACAGATACGCAGTATTTT.

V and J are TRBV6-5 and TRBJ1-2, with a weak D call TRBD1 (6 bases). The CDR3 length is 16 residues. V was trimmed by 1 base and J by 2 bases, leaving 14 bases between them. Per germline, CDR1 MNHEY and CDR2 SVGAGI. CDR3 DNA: TGTGCCAGCAGTTACTTCCTAGGGGGTACCAACTATGGCTACACCTTC. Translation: CASSYFLGGTNYGYTF.

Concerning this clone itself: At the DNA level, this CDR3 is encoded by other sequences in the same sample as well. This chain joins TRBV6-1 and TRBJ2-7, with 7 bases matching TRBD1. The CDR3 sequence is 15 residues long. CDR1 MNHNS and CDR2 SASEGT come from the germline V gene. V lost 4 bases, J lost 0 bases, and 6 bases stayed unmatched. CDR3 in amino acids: CASSGRGYSSYEQYV. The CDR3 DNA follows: TGTGCCAGCAGTGGCAGGGGGTACAGCTCCTACGAGCAGTACGTC.